The rows below give T cell receptor beta chains drawn from one sample of a study of regulatory T cells in long-lasting Graves disease. Using its own MiXCR run on the multiplex PCR reads, TCRdb lists one record per CDR3 protein. The sample contains about half a million distinct CDR3 sequences, about 12% of which appear only once. These data also formed part of another study, on T cells in Graves' hyperthyroidism and ophthalmopathy.

Sequencing used peripheral blood mononuclear cells (PBMCs), obtained at new diagnosis, from a patient treated with antithyroid drugs. The receptor set was obtained from a woman in her twenties or thirties with Graves disease. Both conserved end residues are part of each CDR3. The D gene is left open where the match is weak. Expanded clones get a size class; other rows say once, few or many, or leave the size out.

V	size	J	D	CDR3	DNA
TRBV30	many	TRBJ1-1	.	CAWSVSGLGVGAFF	TGTGCCTGGAGTGTATCCGGTCTGGGAGTCGGGGCTTTCTTT
TRBV6-1	few	TRBJ1-5	.	CASRAGASRSRPQHF	TGTGCCAGCAGGGCAGGGGCCAGCCGTTCAAGGCCCCAGCATTTT
TRBV7-2	many	TRBJ2-3	TRBD1	CASSLQGAADTQYF	TGTGCCAGCAGCTTGCAGGGGGCCGCAGATACGCAGTATTTT
TRBV27	many	TRBJ1-6	TRBD1	CASSWSYRGNSPLHF	TGTGCCAGCAGTTGGAGCTACAGGGGGAATTCACCCCTCCACTTT
TRBV28	many	TRBJ2-3	.	CASSLGSTTDTQYF	TGTGCCAGCAGTTTAGGTAGCACCACAGATACGCAGTATTTT
TRBV7-2	many	TRBJ2-1	TRBD1	CASRKTGGNEQFF	TGTGCCAGCAGAAAGACAGGGGGTAATGAGCAGTTCTTC
TRBV30	many	TRBJ2-7	.	CAWSVSYEQYF	TGTGCCTGGAGTGTAAGCTACGAGCAGTACTTC
TRBV5-6	.	TRBJ1-2	.	CASSLVGDGGGYTF	TGTGCCAGCAGCTTGGTAGGGGACGGCGGTGGCTACACCTTC
TRBV11-2	many	TRBJ2-3	.	CASSLQGGSTDTQYF	TGTGCCAGCAGCTTACAGGGGGGGAGCACAGATACGCAGTATTTT
TRBV24-1	many	TRBJ2-2	.	CATSSGNTGELFF	TGTGCCACCAGTAGCGGAAACACCGGGGAGCTGTTTTTT
TRBV2	.	TRBJ1-2	.	CASSVAGSGYTF	TGTGCCAGCAGCGTGGCCGGTAGTGGCTACACCTTC
TRBV6-5	many	TRBJ2-1	.	CASSYDRDSDNEQFF	TGTGCCAGCAGTTACGATCGGGATTCCGACAATGAGCAGTTCTTC
TRBV9	many	TRBJ1-1	.	CASSVVAGVNTEAFF	TGTGCCAGCAGCGTAGTCGCAGGCGTGAACACTGAAGCTTTCTTT
TRBV2	many	TRBJ2-1	.	CASSEGVSSYNEQFF	TGTGCCAGCAGCGAAGGGGTGAGCTCCTACAATGAGCAGTTCTTC
TRBV7-9	many	TRBJ1-5	TRBD1	CASSATQGGSNQPQHF	TGTGCCAGCAGCGCGACACAGGGGGGTAGCAATCAGCCCCAGCATTTT
TRBV6-2/TRBV6-3	many	TRBJ2-1	.	CASRFRPQVLNEQFF	TGTGCCAGCCGCTTTAGACCCCAAGTTCTCAATGAGCAGTTCTTC
TRBV10-3	few	TRBJ2-7	.	CAISEGKYEQYF	TGTGCCATCAGTGAGGGGAAATACGAGCAGTACTTC
TRBV20-1	many	TRBJ2-3	.	CSVKGSSTDTQYF	TGCAGTGTTAAAGGATCTAGCACAGATACGCAGTATTTT
TRBV6-5	.	TRBJ2-2	TRBD1	CASSYSDRGPTGELFF	TGTGCCAGCAGTTACTCGGACAGGGGGCCCACCGGGGAGCTGTTTTTT
TRBV4-3	few	TRBJ1-2	.	CASSKDNRAANYGYTF	TGCGCCAGTTCCAAAGACAACAGGGCAGCTAACTATGGCTACACCTTC
TRBV2	.	TRBJ2-1	.	CASTLIQYNEQFF	TGTGCCAGCACCCTGATCCAGTACAATGAGCAGTTCTTC
TRBV30	many	TRBJ2-7	.	CAWSFNRDEQYF	TGTGCCTGGAGTTTCAACAGGGACGAGCAGTACTTC
TRBV20-1	.	TRBJ2-1	TRBD2	CSARDLAGGLSEQFF	TGCAGTGCTAGAGATCTAGCGGGAGGGCTTAGTGAGCAGTTCTTC
TRBV6-2/TRBV6-3	.	TRBJ2-1	TRBD2	CASSIAGGGYNEQFF	TGTGCCAGCAGTATAGCGGGGGGGGGCTACAATGAGCAGTTCTTC
TRBV4-1	few	TRBJ2-3	.	CASSQVGGLRTDTQYF	TGCGCCAGCAGCCAAGTGGGCGGGCTACGCACAGATACGCAGTATTTT
TRBV6-1	many	TRBJ2-2	TRBD2	CASTGLAANTGELFF	TGTGCCAGCACTGGACTAGCGGCGAACACCGGGGAGCTGTTTTTT
TRBV11-2	many	TRBJ2-1	TRBD2	CASSLGLAAYNEQFF	TGTGCCAGCAGCCTCGGGCTAGCGGCCTACAATGAGCAGTTCTTC
TRBV3-1	many	TRBJ2-2	.	CASSQARDAGTGELFF	TGTGCCAGCAGCCAAGCAAGGGATGCGGGCACCGGGGAGCTGTTTTTT
TRBV19	few	TRBJ1-1	.	CASRPRGVGTEAFF	TGTGCCAGTAGACCCCGGGGGGTCGGGACTGAAGCTTTCTTT
TRBV6-9	.	TRBJ2-2	.	CASSYGLEGAPGELFF	TGTGCCAGCAGTTACGGGTTAGAGGGCGCCCCCGGGGAGCTGTTTTTT
TRBV20-1	many	TRBJ2-1	TRBD1	CSAQGTGSYNEQFF	TGCAGTGCCCAGGGGACAGGGTCCTACAATGAGCAGTTCTTC
TRBV6-1	.	TRBJ2-1	TRBD1	CASIRQGNYNEQFF	TGTGCCAGCATTCGACAGGGGAATTACAATGAGCAGTTCTTC
TRBV6-5	many	TRBJ1-2	.	CASSYGGASGYTF	TGTGCCAGCAGTTACGGCGGTGCAAGTGGCTACACCTTC
TRBV20-1	few	TRBJ2-7	TRBD2	CSARGRVPGLAGVFSYEQYF	TGCAGTGCTAGAGGAAGGGTTCCGGGACTAGCGGGAGTTTTCTCCTACGAGCAGTACTTC
TRBV11-3	.	TRBJ1-1	.	CASSLNEGRSFTEAFF	TGTGCCAGCAGCTTAAATGAGGGACGGTCCTTCACTGAAGCTTTCTTT
TRBV6-2/TRBV6-3	many	TRBJ2-7	TRBD1	CASSPRKLGTGTYEQYF	TGTGCCAGCAGTCCCCGAAAATTGGGGACAGGGACCTACGAGCAGTACTTC
TRBV2	many	TRBJ1-5	.	CASSESQLSNQPQHF	TGTGCCAGCAGTGAATCACAGTTGAGCAATCAGCCCCAGCATTTT